This entry is about one T cell receptor beta chain. This clone was seen only once. Its antigen is currently not known. The DNA is omitted, as the CDR3 cannot be located on it reliably, and the CDR3 follows TCRdb's listing. One collaborating source in Seattle enrolled patients during active infection and followed them longitudinally through the course of disease. The collaborating institutions used their own protocols to collect whole blood in K2EDTA tubes. For TCRbeta analysis, collaborators shipped samples as frozen whole blood, isolated PBMCs, or DNA extracted from either of those sample types. This record belongs to a study of blood T cell repertoires in COVID-19 (TCRdb year 2020). Study-wide context: The collaborator samples originated in the United States, Italy and Spain and spanned the acute and convalescent phases of COVID-19. The prospective study material was composed of cDNA or gDNA derived from T cells, B-cell-depleted T cells, or PBMCs. Subjects who had been exposed to COVID-19, were actively infected with it, or had recovered from it provided the deeply sampled blood TCRbeta repertoires that made up the dataset. HLA class I and class II types, where available, came from metadata supplied by the sample provider rather than from assay-based typing. The samples were drawn from the first 160 participants of the ongoing ImmuneRACE study and from 950 to 1,500 subjects provided by 6 global collaborators. The repertoires were released in a freely available public database meant as a resource for research on the immune response to SARS-CoV-2. A de-identified subject ID, COVID-19 status, age in years and sex were almost always included in the sample metadata. Overall study outcomes, separate from this receptor: Clinical and demographic metadata were provided uncurated, with the amount varying by source and participant.

The immunoSEQ Assay, a bias-controlled multiplex PCR, was used to amplify TCRbeta CDR3 regions from genomic DNA. The source study handled its data this way. The number of nucleated cells in each sample was estimated from the amplification of reference gene primers within the assay. Sequence reads were collapsed and filtered to measure the absolute abundance of every unique TCRbeta CDR3 rearrangement. For each sample, productive Simpson clonality was calculated as the square root of Simpson's diversity index across productive rearrangements. As stored in TCRdb, this immuneACCESS dataset retains in-frame rearrangements with V and J assigned. A fraction of the clones does not appear; measured against another copy, unresolved V genes explain less than half of the discrepancy, and the remainder lacks a known reason. The DNA was the basis for D and trimming; V, J and clone size are from that table. The sample includes 100,000 to 150,000 clones, with about 93% observed a single time. The biggest ten clones account for roughly 2.1% of the sample.

The CDR3 has 17 amino acids, counting the end cysteine and phenylalanine. Sequencing was done on a sample of peripheral blood. The clonotype was recovered from a man between 45 and 60 years old with COVID-19, enrolled during active disease. The sequence links TRBV21-1 to TRBJ1-4. TRBV21-1 has pseudogene status. The CDR3 region has the sequence CASTYACGGSRTEKLFF.